This TCR beta chain was captured by sequencing in a study of control samples from healthy donors and cancer patients. TCRdb's copy holds only in-frame clones and misses some; the assay was immunoSEQ multiplex PCR. This table holds tens of thousands of clones, 70% to 90% found once. This CDR3 has 12 amino acids. The germline CDR1 and CDR2 sequences are KGHSH and LQKENI. The V end lost 1 base, the J end lost 3 bases, and 4 bases lay between the germline ends. Sequenced material: blood. This clonotype originated in a man aged 50 to 60 in good health. The chain combines TRBV18 with TRBJ2-7; D is undetermined. CDR3 bases: TGTGCCAGCTCACCACGCTACTACGAGCAGTACTTC. This gives the protein CASSPRYYEQYF.